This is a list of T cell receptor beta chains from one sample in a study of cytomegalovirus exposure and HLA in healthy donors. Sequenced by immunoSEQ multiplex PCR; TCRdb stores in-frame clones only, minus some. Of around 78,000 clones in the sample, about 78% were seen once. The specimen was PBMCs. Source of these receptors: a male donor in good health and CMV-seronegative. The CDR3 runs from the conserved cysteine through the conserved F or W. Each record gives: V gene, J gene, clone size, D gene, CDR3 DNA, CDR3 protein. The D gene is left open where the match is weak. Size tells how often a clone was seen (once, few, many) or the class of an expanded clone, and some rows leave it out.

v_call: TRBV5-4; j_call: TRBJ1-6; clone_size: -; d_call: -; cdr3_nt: TGTGCCAGCAGCCTAGGCCCGAGCTCCTATAATTCACCCCTCCACTTT; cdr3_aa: CASSLGPSSYNSPLHF
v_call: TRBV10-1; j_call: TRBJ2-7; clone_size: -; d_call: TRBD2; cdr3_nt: TGCGCCAGCAGTGAGTCGATAGCGGGAGTTTACGAGCAGTACTTC; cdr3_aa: CASSESIAGVYEQYF
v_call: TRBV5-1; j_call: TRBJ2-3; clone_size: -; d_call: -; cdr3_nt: TGCGCCAGCAGCCTACGACAGACAGATACGCAGTATTTT; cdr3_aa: CASSLRQTDTQYF
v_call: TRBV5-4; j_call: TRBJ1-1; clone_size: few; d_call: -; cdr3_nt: TGTGCCAGCAGCCCACCGTTTAAGCAGGCTACTGAAGCTTTCTTT; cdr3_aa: CASSPPFKQATEAFF
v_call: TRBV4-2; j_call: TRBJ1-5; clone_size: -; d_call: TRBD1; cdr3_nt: TGTGCCAGCAGCCAAGATCAAGAGACAGGGGGCCGGCAGCCCCAGCATTTT; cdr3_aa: CASSQDQETGGRQPQHF
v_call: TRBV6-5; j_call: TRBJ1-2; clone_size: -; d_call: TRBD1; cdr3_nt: TGTGCCAGCAGTGAGAGACAGGGGGCGGGCTACACCTTC; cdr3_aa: CASSERQGAGYTF
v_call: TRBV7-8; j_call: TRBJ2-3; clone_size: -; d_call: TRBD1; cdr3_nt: TGTGCCAGCGGAACAACAGGGGGGCGGTCAGATACGCAGTATTTT; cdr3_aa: CASGTTGGRSDTQYF
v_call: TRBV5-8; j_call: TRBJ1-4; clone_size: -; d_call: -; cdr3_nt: TGTGCCAGCAGCTTGGTGCCGGCTCCCGGGAAACTGTTTTTT; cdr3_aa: CASSLVPAPGKLFF
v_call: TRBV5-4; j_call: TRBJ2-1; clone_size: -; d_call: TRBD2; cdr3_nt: TGTGCCAGCAGCTTGGGACTAGGGCGGGGGTCCAATGAGCAGTTCTTC; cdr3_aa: CASSLGLGRGSNEQFF
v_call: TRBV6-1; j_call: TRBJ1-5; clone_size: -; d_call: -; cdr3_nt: TGTGCCAGCAGTGACGGAGTTGTCAATCAGCCCCAGCATTTT; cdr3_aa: CASSDGVVNQPQHF
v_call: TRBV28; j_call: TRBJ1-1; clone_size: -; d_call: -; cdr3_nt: TGTGCCAGCAGTTTCCCGCAGGGAGGGACTGAAGCTTTCTTT; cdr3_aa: CASSFPQGGTEAFF
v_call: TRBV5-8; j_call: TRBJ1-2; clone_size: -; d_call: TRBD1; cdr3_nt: TGTGCCGGACAGGGGGCCGTTGGCTACACCTTC; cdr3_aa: CAGQGAVGYTF
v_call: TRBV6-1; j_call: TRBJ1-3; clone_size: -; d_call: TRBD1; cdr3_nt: TGTGCCAGCCGACAGGGAGCAGGAAACACCATATATTTT; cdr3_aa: CASRQGAGNTIYF
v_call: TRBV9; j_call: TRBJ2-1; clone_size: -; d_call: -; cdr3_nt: TGTGCCAGCAGCGAGGAGGACGTAGCGGTCTACAATGAGCAGTTCTTC; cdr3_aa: CASSEEDVAVYNEQFF
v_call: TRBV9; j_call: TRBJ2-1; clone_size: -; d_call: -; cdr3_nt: TGTGCCAGCAGCGTAGCGGGGGTGGGGGAACTGGATGAGCAGTTCTTC; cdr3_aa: CASSVAGVGELDEQFF
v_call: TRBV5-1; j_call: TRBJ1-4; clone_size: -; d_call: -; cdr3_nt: TGCGCCAGCAGCCAGCCAGGGGAAAAACTGTTTTTT; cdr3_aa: CASSQPGEKLFF
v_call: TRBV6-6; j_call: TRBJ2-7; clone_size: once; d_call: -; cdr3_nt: TGTGCCAGCAGTTACGCGGGACAGTCAAACGAGCAGTACTTC; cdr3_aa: CASSYAGQSNEQYF
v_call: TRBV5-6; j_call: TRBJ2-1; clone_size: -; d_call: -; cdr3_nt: TGTGCCAGCAGCCCAGGTGGGGCTTATGAGCAGTTCTTC; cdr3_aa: CASSPGGAYEQFF
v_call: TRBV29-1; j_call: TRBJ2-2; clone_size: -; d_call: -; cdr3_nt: TGCAGCGTCCAAGGCCACGGGACTGCGAACACCGGGGAGCTGTTTTTT; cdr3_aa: CSVQGHGTANTGELFF
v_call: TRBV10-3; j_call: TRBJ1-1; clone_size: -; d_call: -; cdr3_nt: TGTGCCATCAGTGAGTCGGGTATGGGGGGGGGCCTACGGGACCCTGAAGCTTTCTTT; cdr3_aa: CAISESGMGGGLRDPEAFF
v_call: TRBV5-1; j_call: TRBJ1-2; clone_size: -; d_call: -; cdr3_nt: TGCGCCAGCAGCTTGGGGTCAGATAACTATGGCTACACCTTC; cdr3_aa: CASSLGSDNYGYTF
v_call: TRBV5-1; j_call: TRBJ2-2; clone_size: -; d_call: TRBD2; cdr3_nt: TGCGCCAGCAGCCAAGGGACTAGCGGGAACACCGGGGAGCTGTTTTTT; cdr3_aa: CASSQGTSGNTGELFF
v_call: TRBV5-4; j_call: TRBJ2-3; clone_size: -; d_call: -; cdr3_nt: TGTGCCAGCAGCTTGGCGGTGGCGGCTGATACGCAGTATTTT; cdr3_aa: CASSLAVAADTQYF
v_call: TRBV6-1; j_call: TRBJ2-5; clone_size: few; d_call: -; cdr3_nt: TGTGCCAGCAGTGACCTGGAGGGGGCGCATAAGGGGGTGCGGGAGACCCAGTACTTC; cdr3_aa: CASSDLEGAHKGVRETQYF
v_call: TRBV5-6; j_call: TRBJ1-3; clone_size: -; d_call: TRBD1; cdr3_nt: TGTGCCAGCAGCTTTACAGGGGGTTCCTCTGGAAACACCATATATTTT; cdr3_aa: CASSFTGGSSGNTIYF